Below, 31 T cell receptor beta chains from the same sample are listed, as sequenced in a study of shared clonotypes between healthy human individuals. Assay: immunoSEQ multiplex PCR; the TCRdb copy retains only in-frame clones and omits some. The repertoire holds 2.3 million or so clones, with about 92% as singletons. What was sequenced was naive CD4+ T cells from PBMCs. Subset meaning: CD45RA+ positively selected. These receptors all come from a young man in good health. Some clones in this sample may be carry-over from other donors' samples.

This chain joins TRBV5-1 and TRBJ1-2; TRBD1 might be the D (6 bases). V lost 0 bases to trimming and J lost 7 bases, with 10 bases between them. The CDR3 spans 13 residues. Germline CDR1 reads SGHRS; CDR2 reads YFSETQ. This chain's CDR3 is CASSLAGEVGYTF. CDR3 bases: TGCGCCAGCAGCTTGGCAGGGGAGGTTGGCTACACCTTC.

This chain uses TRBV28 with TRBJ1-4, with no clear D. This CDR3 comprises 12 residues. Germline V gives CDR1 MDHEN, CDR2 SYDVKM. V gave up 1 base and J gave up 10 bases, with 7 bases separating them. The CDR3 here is CASSLFAGKLFF. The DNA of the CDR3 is TGTGCCAGCAGTTTATTTGCGGGAAAACTGTTTTTT. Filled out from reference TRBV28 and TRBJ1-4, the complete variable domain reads DVKVTQSSRYLVKRTGEKVFLECVQDMDHENMFWYRQDPGLGLRLIYFSYDVKMKEKGDIPEGYSVSREKKERFSLILESASTNQTSMYLCASSLFAGKLFFGSGTQLSVL.

The chain's CDR3 is CASRSGTTYEQYF. The CDR3 DNA sequence: TGTGCCAGCAGGAGCGGGACTACCTACGAGCAGTACTTC. The chain employs TRBV21-1 and TRBJ2-7; the table's D call, TRBD2, has no DNA check behind it. TRBV21-1 is deemed a pseudogene. The CDR3 length is 13 residues.

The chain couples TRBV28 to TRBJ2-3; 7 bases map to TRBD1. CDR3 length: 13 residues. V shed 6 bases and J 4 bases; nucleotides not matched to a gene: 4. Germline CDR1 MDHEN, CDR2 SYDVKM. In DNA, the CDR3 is TGTGCCAGCAGGCGACAGGGATCAGATACGCAGTATTTT. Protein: CASRRQGSDTQYF.

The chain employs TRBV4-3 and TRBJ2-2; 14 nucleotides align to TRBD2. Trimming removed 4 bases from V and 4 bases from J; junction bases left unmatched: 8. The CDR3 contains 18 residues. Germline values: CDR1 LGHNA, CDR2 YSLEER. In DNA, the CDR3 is TGCGCCAGCAGCCCAGGGACTAGCGGGAGTCGCGGCACCGGGGAGCTGTTTTTT. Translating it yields CASSPGTSGSRGTGELFF.

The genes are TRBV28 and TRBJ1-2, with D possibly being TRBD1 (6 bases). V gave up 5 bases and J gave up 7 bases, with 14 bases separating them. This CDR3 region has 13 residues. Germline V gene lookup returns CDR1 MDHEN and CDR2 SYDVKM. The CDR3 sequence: CASSINYRAGYTF. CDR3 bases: TGTGCCAGCAGTATAAATTACAGGGCTGGCTACACCTTC.

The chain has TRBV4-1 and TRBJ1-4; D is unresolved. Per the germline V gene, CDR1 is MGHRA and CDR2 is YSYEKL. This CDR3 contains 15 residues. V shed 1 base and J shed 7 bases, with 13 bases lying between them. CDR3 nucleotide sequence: TGCGCCAGCAGCCAAGGCCTGATAGATGGTGAAAAACTGTTTTTT. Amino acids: CASSQGLIDGEKLFF.

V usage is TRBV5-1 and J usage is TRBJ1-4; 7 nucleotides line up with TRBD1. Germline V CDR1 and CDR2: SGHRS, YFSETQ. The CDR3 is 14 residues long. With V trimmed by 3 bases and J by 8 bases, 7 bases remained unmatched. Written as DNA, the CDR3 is TGCGCCAGCAGCTCGGGACAGCCGAGGGAAAAACTGTTTTTT. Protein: CASSSGQPREKLFF.

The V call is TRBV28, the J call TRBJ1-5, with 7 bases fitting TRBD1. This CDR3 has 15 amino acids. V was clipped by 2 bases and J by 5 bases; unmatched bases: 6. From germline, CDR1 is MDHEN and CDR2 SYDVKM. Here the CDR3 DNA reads TGTGCCAGCAGTTTACTGACAGGGACCCATCAGCCCCAGCATTTT. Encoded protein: CASSLLTGTHQPQHF.

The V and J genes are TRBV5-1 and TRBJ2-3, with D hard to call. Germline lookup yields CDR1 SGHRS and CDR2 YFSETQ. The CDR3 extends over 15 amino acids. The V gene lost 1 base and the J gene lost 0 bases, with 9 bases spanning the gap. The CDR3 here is CASSLYGPSTDTQYF. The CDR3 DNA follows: TGCGCCAGCAGCTTGTACGGCCCTAGCACAGATACGCAGTATTTT.

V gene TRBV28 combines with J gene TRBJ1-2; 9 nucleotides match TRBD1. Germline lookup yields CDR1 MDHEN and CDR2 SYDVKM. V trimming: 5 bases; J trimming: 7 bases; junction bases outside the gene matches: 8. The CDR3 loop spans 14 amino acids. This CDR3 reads CASSITGGSFGYTF. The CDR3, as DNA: TGTGCCAGCAGTATTACAGGGGGCTCTTTTGGCTACACCTTC.

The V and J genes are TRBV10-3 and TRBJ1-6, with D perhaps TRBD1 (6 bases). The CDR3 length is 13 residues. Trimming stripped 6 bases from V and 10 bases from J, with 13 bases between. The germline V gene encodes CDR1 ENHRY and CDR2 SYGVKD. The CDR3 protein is CAIRGTLESPLHF. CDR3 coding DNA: TGTGCCATCAGGGGGACACTGGAGTCACCCCTCCACTTT.

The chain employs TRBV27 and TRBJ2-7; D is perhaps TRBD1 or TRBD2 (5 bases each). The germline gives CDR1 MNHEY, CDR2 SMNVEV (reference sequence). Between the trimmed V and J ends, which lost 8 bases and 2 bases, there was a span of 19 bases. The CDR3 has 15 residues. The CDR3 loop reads CASGYIGTDTYEQYF. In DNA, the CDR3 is TGTGCCAGCGGCTACATTGGGACGGACACCTACGAGCAGTACTTC.

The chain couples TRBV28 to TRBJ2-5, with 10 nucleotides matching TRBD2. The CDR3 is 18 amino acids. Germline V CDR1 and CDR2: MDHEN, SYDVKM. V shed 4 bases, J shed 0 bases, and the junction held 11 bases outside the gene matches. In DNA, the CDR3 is TGTGCCAGCAGTTCCATTTATAGGACTAGCGGCAACCAAGAGACCCAGTACTTC. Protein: CASSSIYRTSGNQETQYF.

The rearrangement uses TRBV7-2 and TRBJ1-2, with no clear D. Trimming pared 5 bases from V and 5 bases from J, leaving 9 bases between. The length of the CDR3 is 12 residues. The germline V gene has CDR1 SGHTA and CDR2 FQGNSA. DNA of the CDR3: TGTGCCAGCAGCGCCAGCCGTTATGGCTACACCTTC. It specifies CASSASRYGYTF.

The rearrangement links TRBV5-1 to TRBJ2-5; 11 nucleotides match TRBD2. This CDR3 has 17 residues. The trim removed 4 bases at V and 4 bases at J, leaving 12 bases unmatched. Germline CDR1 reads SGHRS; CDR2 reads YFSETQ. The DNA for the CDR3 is TGCGCCAGCAGCAGGAGCCTAGCGGGAGGAGGGGGAGAGACCCAGTACTTC. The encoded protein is CASSRSLAGGGGETQYF.

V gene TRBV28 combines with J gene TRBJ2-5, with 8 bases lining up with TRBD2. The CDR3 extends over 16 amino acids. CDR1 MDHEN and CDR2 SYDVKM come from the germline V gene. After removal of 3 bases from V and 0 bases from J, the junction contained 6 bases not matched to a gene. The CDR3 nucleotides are TGTGCCAGCAGTTTCAGCGGGCGGGAGGACCAAGAGACCCAGTACTTC. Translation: CASSFSGREDQETQYF.

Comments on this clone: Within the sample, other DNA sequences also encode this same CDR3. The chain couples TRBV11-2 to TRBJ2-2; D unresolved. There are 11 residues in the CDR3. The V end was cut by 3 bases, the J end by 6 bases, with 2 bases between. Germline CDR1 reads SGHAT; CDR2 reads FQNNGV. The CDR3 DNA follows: TGTGCCAGCAGCTTGGCCGGGGAGCTGTTTTTT. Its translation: CASSLAGELFF.

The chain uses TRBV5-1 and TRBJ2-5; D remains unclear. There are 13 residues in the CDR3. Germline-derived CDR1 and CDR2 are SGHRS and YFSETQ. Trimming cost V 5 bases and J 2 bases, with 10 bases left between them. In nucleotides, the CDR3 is TGCGCCAGCAGTATTTCCCCACAAGAGACCCAGTACTTC. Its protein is CASSISPQETQYF.

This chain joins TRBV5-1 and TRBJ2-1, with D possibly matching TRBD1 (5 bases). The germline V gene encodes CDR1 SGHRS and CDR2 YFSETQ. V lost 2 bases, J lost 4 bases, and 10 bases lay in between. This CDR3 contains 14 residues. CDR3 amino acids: CASSLQGHYNEQFF. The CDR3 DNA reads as TGCGCCAGCAGCTTACAAGGACATTACAATGAGCAGTTCTTC.

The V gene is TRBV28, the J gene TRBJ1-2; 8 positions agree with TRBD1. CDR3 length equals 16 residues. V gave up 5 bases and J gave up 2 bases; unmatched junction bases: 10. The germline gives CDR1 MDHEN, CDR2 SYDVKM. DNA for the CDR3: TGTGCCAGCAGTCTCAGACAGGGGAGAGGGAACTATGGCTACACCTTC. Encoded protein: CASSLRQGRGNYGYTF.

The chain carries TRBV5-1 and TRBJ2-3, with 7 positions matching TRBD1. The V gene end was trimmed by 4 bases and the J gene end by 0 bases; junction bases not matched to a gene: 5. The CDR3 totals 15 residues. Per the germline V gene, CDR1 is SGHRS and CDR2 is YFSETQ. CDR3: CASSPGQPSTDTQYF. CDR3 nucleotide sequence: TGCGCCAGCAGCCCGGGACAGCCAAGCACAGATACGCAGTATTTT.

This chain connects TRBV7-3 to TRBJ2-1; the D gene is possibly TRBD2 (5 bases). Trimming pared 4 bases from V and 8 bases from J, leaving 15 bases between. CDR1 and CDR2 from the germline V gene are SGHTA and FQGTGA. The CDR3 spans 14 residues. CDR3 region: CASSSRTVFDEQFF. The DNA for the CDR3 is TGTGCCAGCAGCTCCAGGACTGTCTTTGATGAGCAGTTCTTC.

CDR3 DNA sequence: TGTGCCAGCAGCCGAAGGGGGACAGGGGGCGAGTACGAGCAGTACTTC. Translated: CASSRRGTGGEYEQYF. The chain has TRBV4-2 and TRBJ2-7, with TRBD1 matching 12 bases. The length of the CDR3 is 16 residues. CDR1 LGHNA and CDR2 YNFKEQ come from the germline V gene. J gave up 4 bases and V 4 bases, and 8 bases lay outside the gene matches.

The CDR3 DNA follows: TGTGCCAGCAGCTTAGAGGGTCAGCGCACGAGGACCAATGAGCAGTTCTTC. This gives the protein CASSLEGQRTRTNEQFF. The V gene is TRBV11-2, the J gene TRBJ2-1; D call uncertain. The CDR3 runs 17 residues. Trimming stripped 0 bases from V and 6 bases from J, with 18 bases between. CDR1 is SGHAT, CDR2 FQNNGV, per germline.

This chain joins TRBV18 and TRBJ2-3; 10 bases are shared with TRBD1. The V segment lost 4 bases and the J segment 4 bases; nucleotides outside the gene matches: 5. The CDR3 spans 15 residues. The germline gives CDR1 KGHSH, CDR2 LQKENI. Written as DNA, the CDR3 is TGTGCCAGCTCACGGCGGGACAGGGGTGCAGATACGCAGTATTTT. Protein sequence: CASSRRDRGADTQYF.

The CDR3 is CASSFDRGLNEQFF. For the CDR3, the DNA is TGTGCCAGCAGCTTTGACAGGGGGCTAAATGAGCAGTTCTTC. The chain links TRBV28 to TRBJ2-1; 10 bases map to TRBD1. The CDR3 has 14 amino acids. With 6 bases clipped from V and 7 bases from J, the junction kept 6 bases outside the gene matches. Germline V gives CDR1 MDHEN, CDR2 SYDVKM.

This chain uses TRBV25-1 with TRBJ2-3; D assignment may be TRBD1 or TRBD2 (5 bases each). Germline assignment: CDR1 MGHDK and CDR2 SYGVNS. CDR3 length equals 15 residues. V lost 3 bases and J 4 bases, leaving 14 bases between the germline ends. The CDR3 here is CASSERGRAADTQYF. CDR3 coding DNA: TGTGCCAGCAGTGAGAGGGGCCGGGCCGCAGATACGCAGTATTTT.

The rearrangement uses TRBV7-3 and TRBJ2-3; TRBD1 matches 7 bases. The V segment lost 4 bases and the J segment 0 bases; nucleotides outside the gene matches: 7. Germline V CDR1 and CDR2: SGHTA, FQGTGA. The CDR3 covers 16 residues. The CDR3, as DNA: TGTGCCAGCAGCTCCGGGACAGATACTAGCACAGATACGCAGTATTTT. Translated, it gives CASSSGTDTSTDTQYF.

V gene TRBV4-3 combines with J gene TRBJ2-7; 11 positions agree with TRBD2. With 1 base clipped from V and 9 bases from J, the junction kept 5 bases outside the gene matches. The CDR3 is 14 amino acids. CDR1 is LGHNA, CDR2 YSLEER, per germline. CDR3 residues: CASSQGLAGQGQYF. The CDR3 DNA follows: TGCGCCAGCAGCCAAGGACTAGCGGGGCAGGGGCAGTACTTC.

The chain's CDR3 is CASSLPGTDTQYF. The CDR3 DNA sequence: TGTGCCAGCAGCCTCCCAGGCACAGATACGCAGTATTTT. The rearrangement joins TRBV14 to TRBJ2-3; D gene unclear. The length of the CDR3 is 13 residues. V was shortened by 4 bases and J by 1 base, with 6 bases between the two germline ends. Germline CDR1 SGHDN, CDR2 FVKESK.